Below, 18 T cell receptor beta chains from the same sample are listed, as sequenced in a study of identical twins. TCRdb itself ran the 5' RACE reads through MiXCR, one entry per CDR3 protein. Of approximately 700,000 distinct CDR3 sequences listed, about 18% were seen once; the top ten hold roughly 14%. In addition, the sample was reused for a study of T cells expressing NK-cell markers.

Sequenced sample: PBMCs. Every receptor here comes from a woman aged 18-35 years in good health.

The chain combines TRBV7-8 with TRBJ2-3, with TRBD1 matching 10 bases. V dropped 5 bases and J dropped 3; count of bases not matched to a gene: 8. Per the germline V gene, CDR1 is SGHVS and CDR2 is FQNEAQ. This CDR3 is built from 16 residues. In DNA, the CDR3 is TGTGCCAGCAGCCCAGAGACGGGACAGGGGACAGATACGCAGTATTTT. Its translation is CASSPETGQGTDTQYF.

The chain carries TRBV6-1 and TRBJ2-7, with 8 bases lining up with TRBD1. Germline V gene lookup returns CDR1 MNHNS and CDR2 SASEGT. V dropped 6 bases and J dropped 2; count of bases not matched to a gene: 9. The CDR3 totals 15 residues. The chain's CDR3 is CASSPLGTGTYEQYF. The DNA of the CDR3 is TGTGCCAGCAGCCCTCTCGGGACAGGTACCTACGAGCAGTACTTC.

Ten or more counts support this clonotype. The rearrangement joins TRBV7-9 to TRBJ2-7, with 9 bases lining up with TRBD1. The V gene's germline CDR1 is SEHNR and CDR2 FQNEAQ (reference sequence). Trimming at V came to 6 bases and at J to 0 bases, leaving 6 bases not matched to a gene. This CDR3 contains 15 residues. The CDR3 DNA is TGTGCCAGCAGTTACCCGGGACAGGGCTCCTACGAGCAGTACTTC. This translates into CASSYPGQGSYEQYF. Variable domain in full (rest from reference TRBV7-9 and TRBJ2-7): DTGVSQNPRHKITKRGQNVTFRCDPISEHNRLYWYRQTLGQGPEFLTYFQNEAQLEKSRLLSDRFSAERPKGSFSTLEIQRTEQGDSAMYLCASSYPGQGSYEQYFGPGTRLTVT.

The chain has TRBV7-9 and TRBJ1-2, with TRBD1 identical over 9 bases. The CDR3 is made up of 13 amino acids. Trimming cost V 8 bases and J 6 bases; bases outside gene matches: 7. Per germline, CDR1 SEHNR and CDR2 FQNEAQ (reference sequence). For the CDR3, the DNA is TGTGCCAGCGACCGACAGGGGGTGGATGGCTACACCTTC. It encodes CASDRQGVDGYTF.

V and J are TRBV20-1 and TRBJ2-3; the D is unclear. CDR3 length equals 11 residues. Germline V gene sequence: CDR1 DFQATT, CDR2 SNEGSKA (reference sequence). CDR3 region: CTPKRADTQYF. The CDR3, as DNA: TGCACCCCGAAGCGAGCAGATACGCAGTATTTT.

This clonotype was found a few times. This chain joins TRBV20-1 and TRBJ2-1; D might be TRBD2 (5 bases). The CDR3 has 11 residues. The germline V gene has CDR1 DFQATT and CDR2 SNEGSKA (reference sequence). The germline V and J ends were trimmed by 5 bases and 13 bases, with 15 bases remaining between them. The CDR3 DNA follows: TGCAGTGCTCGCACCGGGATTCCTCAGTTCTTC. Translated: CSARTGIPQFF.

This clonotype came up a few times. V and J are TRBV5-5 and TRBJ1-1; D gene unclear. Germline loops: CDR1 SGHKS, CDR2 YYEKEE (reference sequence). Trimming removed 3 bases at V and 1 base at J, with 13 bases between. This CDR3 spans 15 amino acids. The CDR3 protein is CASSSRFGSNTEAFF. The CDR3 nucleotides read TGTGCCAGCAGCTCCCGGTTTGGGTCGAACACTGAAGCTTTCTTT. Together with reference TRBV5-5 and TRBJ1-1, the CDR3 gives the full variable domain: DAGVTQSPTHLIKTRGQQVTLRCSPISGHKSVSWYQQVLGQGPQFIFQYYEKEERGRGNFPDRFSARQFPNYSSELNVNALLLGDSALYLCASSSRFGSNTEAFFGQGTRLTVV.

CDR3 amino acids: CASSGPGGRGTQYF. The CDR3 DNA follows: TGTGCCAGCAGTGGACCGGGGGGTCGGGGGACCCAGTACTTC. This chain uses TRBV12-3 or TRBV12-4 with TRBJ2-5; 7 bases align to TRBD2. The CDR3 runs to 14 residues. J was trimmed by 7 bases and V by 5 bases; bases with no gene match: 10.

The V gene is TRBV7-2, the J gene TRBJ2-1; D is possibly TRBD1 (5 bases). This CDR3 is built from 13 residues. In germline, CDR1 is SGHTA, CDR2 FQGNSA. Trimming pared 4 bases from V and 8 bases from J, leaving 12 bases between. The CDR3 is CASSSRAMDEQFF. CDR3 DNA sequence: TGTGCCAGCAGCTCCAGGGCAATGGATGAGCAGTTCTTC.

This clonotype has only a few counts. The CDR3 sequence is CSAGTSVLQTQYF. DNA for the CDR3: TGCAGTGCGGGGACTAGCGTTTTGCAGACCCAGTACTTC. The chain has TRBV20-1 and TRBJ2-5; 10 bases match TRBD2. The germline gives CDR1 DFQATT, CDR2 SNEGSKA (reference sequence). There are 13 residues in the CDR3. V trimming: 6 bases; J trimming: 6 bases; junction bases outside the gene matches: 7.

The CDR3 sequence is CASSQVRSAKNIQYF. Written as DNA, the CDR3 is TGTGCCAGCAGCCAAGTTCGTAGTGCCAAAAACATTCAGTACTTC. V gene TRBV3-1 combines with J gene TRBJ2-4; D gene unclear. In germline, CDR1 is LGHDT, CDR2 YNNKEL (reference sequence). V was shortened by 1 base and J by 1 base, with 8 bases between the two germline ends. The CDR3 has 15 amino acids.

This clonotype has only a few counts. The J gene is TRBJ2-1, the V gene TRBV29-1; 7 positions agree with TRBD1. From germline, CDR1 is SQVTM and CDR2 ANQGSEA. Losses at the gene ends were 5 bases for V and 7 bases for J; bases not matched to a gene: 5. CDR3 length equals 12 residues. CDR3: CSVPGTVNEQFF. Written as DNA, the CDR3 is TGCAGCGTTCCCGGGACAGTTAATGAGCAGTTCTTC.

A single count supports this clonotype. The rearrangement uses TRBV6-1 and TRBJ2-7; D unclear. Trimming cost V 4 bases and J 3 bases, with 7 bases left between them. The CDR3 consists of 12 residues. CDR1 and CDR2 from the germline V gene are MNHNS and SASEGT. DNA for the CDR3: TGTGCCAGCAGTGCACTTCTCTACGAGCAGTACTTC. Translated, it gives CASSALLYEQYF.

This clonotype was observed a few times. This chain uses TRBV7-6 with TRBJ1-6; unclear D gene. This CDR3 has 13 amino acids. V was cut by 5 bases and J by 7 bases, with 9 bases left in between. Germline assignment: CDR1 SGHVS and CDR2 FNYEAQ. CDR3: CASSRELNSPLHF. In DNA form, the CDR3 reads TGTGCCAGCAGCCGGGAGTTAAATTCACCCCTCCACTTT.

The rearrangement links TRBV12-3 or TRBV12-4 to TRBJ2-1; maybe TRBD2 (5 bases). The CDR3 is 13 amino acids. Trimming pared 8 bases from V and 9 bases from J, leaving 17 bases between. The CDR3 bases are TGTGCCAGCTACCAAGGGAGTGTCGGTGAGCAGTTCTTC. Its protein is CASYQGSVGEQFF.

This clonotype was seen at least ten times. The CDR3 loop reads CASSQDNSQPQHF. CDR3 nucleotides: TGCGCCAGCAGCCAAGATAACAGTCAGCCCCAGCATTTT. The chain uses TRBV4-3 and TRBJ1-5; the D is unclear. The CDR3 spans 13 residues. Germline CDR1 and CDR2: LGHNA and YSLEER. Trimming removed 0 bases from V and 6 bases from J, with 6 bases in between.

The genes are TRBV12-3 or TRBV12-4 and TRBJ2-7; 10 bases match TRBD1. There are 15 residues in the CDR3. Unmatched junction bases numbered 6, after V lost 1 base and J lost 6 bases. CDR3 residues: CASSLDGTGDLEQYF. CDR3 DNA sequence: TGTGCCAGCAGTTTAGACGGGACAGGGGATCTCGAGCAGTACTTC.

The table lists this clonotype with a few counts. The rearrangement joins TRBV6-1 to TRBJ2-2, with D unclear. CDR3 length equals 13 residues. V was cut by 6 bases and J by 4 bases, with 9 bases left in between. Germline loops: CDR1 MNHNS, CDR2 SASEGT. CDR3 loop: CASRPPTTGELFF. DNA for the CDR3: TGTGCCAGCAGGCCCCCAACCACCGGGGAGCTGTTTTTT.